What follows are 22 T cell receptor beta chains derived from one specimen sequenced in a study of blood T cell repertoires in COVID-19 (TCRdb year 2020). The library was obtained by the immunoSEQ multiplex PCR assay. TCRdb limited this immuneACCESS table to in-frame rearrangements with V and J called. A share of clones is missing; checked studies link under half to unresolved V genes, and the rest is unexplained. This sample comprises 200,000 or so clones, roughly 80% of them detected only once. The top ten hold more than 5% of the sample. The specimen sequenced was peripheral blood. The origin of the receptors is a woman aged 25 to 39 with acute or convalescent COVID-19.

The chain joins TRBV2 to TRBJ1-1; TRBD1 agrees at 8 bases. CDR1 SNHLY and CDR2 FYNNEI come from the germline V gene. Trimming cost V 4 bases and J 1 base; bases outside gene matches: 8. The CDR3 runs 16 residues. The CDR3 region has the DNA TGTGCCAGCAGTGGACGGCAGGGGGCCTGGAACACTGAAGCTTTCTTT. Protein product: CASSGRQGAWNTEAFF.

The chain couples TRBV5-4 to TRBJ2-5, with D possibly matching TRBD2 (5 bases). Trimming pared 2 bases from V and 1 base from J, leaving 18 bases between. The CDR3 loop spans 17 amino acids. Germline assignment: CDR1 SGHNT and CDR2 YYREEE (reference sequence). The CDR3 is CASSFLGGSDFQETQYF. CDR3 in DNA: TGTGCCAGCAGCTTTTTAGGAGGTTCGGACTTCCAAGAGACCCAGTACTTC.

A single count supports this clone. The gene calls are TRBV28 and TRBJ1-4; TRBD1 agrees at 10 bases. The CDR3 covers 15 residues. Germline CDR1 MDHEN, CDR2 SYDVKM. The ends lost 6 bases at V and 7 bases at J; junction bases unmatched: 8. DNA of the CDR3: TGTGCCAGCAGACCCGGACAGGGGGTGGGTGAAAAACTGTTTTTT. Its translation: CASRPGQGVGEKLFF.

The chain joins TRBV7-2 to TRBJ2-1, with D possibly being TRBD1 (5 bases). Germline values: CDR1 SGHTA, CDR2 FQGNSA. Trimming stripped 3 bases from V and 5 bases from J, with 8 bases between. CDR3 length equals 13 residues. The CDR3 DNA reads as TGTGCCAGCAGCTTGCAGGGTCACAATGAGCAGTTCTTC. Its protein product is CASSLQGHNEQFF.

This clone has only one observation. This chain connects TRBV3-1 (or the pseudogene TRBV3-2) to TRBJ2-3; 7 bases match TRBD2. Trimming took 2 bases from V and 0 from J; bases not matched to a gene: 8. The CDR3 totals 17 residues. Germline V gene lookup returns CDR1 LGHDT and CDR2 YNNKEL (reference sequence). This chain's CDR3 is CASSQLASGSSTDTQYF. CDR3 DNA sequence: TGTGCCAGCAGCCAATTGGCTAGCGGTTCTAGCACAGATACGCAGTATTTT.

The rearrangement joins TRBV28 to TRBJ1-2; TRBD1 aligns across 8 bases. With 7 bases clipped from V and 6 bases from J, the junction kept 10 bases outside the gene matches. The CDR3 spans 14 residues. The germline CDR1 and CDR2 sequences are MDHEN and SYDVKM. CDR3 loop: CASKLMTGDDGYTF. The DNA of the CDR3 is TGTGCCAGCAAACTAATGACAGGGGATGATGGCTACACCTTC.

The chain couples TRBV6-5 to TRBJ1-4; D perhaps matches TRBD1 (5 bases). In germline, CDR1 is MNHEY, CDR2 SVGAGI. The CDR3 has 11 residues. The germline V and J ends were trimmed by 5 bases and 15 bases, with 13 bases remaining between them. The CDR3 nucleotides read TGTGCCAGCAGTCTATCGGAGGGGATGTTTTTT. Its translation: CASSLSEGMFF.

V gene TRBV27 combines with J gene TRBJ1-1; the D gene is possibly TRBD1 (6 bases). The germline V gene has CDR1 MNHEY and CDR2 SMNVEV (reference sequence). V lost 9 bases to trimming and J lost 0 bases, with 8 bases between them. This CDR3 is built from 12 residues. The CDR3 DNA reads as TGTGCCAGTACAGGGATGAACACTGAAGCTTTCTTT. It codes for CASTGMNTEAFF.

The chain is built from TRBV4-2 and TRBJ2-1, with TRBD2 matching 13 bases. From germline, CDR1 is LGHNA and CDR2 YNFKEQ. This CDR3 has 17 amino acids. With 4 bases clipped from V and 6 bases from J, the junction kept 9 bases outside the gene matches. The CDR3 region has the DNA TGTGCCAGCAGCCCGTCACTAGCGGGAGGGCGAGGCAATGAGCAGTTCTTC. Its translation is CASSPSLAGGRGNEQFF.

The chain combines TRBV3-1 (or the pseudogene TRBV3-2) with TRBJ2-3, with 9 bases fitting TRBD2. In germline, CDR1 is LGHDT, CDR2 YNNKEL (reference sequence). V shed 1 base and J 7 bases; nucleotides not matched to a gene: 9. The CDR3 has 16 residues. CDR3 DNA: TGTGCCAGCAGCCAAGTGGCGGGGGGGCCTCGAAATACGCAGTATTTT. This sequence encodes CASSQVAGGPRNTQYF.

The V call is TRBV25-1, the J call TRBJ1-2, with TRBD1 identical over 8 bases. CDR3 length: 15 amino acids. Germline V CDR1 and CDR2: MGHDK, SYGVNS. V lost 6 bases to trimming and J lost 5 bases; unmatched junction nucleotides: 11. The CDR3 here is CASRVGQGAGYGYTF. CDR3 bases: TGTGCCAGCAGGGTGGGGCAGGGGGCAGGGTATGGCTACACCTTC.

The rearrangement uses TRBV9 and TRBJ2-3; the match to TRBD2 covers 10 bases. This CDR3 is 15 amino acids long. In germline, CDR1 is SGDLS, CDR2 YYNGEE. The V segment lost 7 bases and the J segment 2 bases; nucleotides outside the gene matches: 7. The CDR3 DNA reads TGTGCCAGCGACCGAGGGACTAGCGTCACAGATACGCAGTATTTT. Protein product: CASDRGTSVTDTQYF.

The gene calls are TRBV27 and TRBJ2-2; D perhaps matches TRBD1 (5 bases). Germline-derived CDR1 and CDR2 are MNHEY and SMNVEV (reference sequence). V lost 7 bases, J lost 4 bases, and 19 bases lay in between. The CDR3 contains 16 residues. The CDR3 DNA is TGTGCCAGCACCTCCCTAGGGGCAGCCCTCACCGGGGAGCTGTTTTTT. It yields the protein CASTSLGAALTGELFF.

As for this clone: This same CDR3 is encoded by further DNA sequences in the sample. V and J are TRBV7-6 and TRBJ2-1, with D hard to call. The CDR3 is made up of 11 amino acids. Between the trimmed V and J ends, which lost 2 bases and 6 bases, there was a span of 2 bases. The germline CDR1 and CDR2 sequences are SGHVS and FNYEAQ. DNA for the CDR3: TGTGCCAGCAGCTTACGCAATGAGCAGTTCTTC. It yields the protein CASSLRNEQFF.

Details on this clone: Other nucleotide sequences from this sample produce the same CDR3. The CDR3 bases are TGTGCCTGGAGTGTAGGCGGATACGAGCAGTACTTC. Its protein product is CAWSVGGYEQYF. V usage is TRBV30 and J usage is TRBJ2-7; D gene unclear. The CDR3 spans 12 residues. V shed 0 bases and J shed 4 bases, with 7 bases lying between them. From germline, CDR1 is GTSNPN and CDR2 SVGIG (reference sequence).

The chain couples TRBV6-6 to TRBJ2-5; D is perhaps TRBD2 (7 bases). The germline CDR1 and CDR2 sequences are MNHNY and SVGAGI (reference sequence). The CDR3 runs 14 residues. The V end was cut by 8 bases, the J end by 5 bases, with 18 bases between. CDR3 sequence reads: CASEAGAGTETQYF. The CDR3 coding sequence is TGTGCCAGCGAGGCGGGGGCTGGAACTGAGACCCAGTACTTC.

The chain joins TRBV29-1 to TRBJ1-2, with 8 nucleotides matching TRBD1. Germline loops: CDR1 SQVTM, CDR2 ANQGSEA. This CDR3 contains 16 residues. The J segment lost 3 bases and the V segment lost 5 bases, leaving 14 bases of the junction unmatched. The CDR3 region is CSVPATGTGTYYGYTF. DNA of the CDR3: TGCAGCGTTCCAGCCACCGGGACAGGCACTTACTATGGCTACACCTTC. Looking up the rest from reference TRBV29-1 and TRBJ1-2 gives the full variable domain: SAVISQKPSRDICQRGTSLTIQCQVDSQVTMMFWYRQQPGQSLTLIATANQGSEATYESGFVIDKFPISRPNLTFSTLTVSNMSPEDSSIYLCSVPATGTGTYYGYTFGSGTRLTVV.

This clone came up a few times. At the DNA level, this CDR3 is encoded by other sequences in the same sample as well. The chain uses TRBV7-9 and TRBJ1-6; weak D call: TRBD1 (6 bases). Germline loops: CDR1 SEHNR, CDR2 FQNEAQ (reference sequence). The CDR3 length is 14 residues. The V end lost 6 bases, the J end lost 7 bases, and 13 bases lay between the germline ends. As DNA, the CDR3 is TGTGCCAGCAGTTCGGACAGAAGAAATTCACCCCTCCACTTT. Residues: CASSSDRRNSPLHF.

The V and J genes are TRBV9 and TRBJ2-7, with 7 bases identical to TRBD1. CDR1 SGDLS and CDR2 YYNGEE come from the germline V gene. The CDR3 spans 14 residues. Trimming took 1 base from V and 1 from J; bases not matched to a gene: 2. CDR3 DNA sequence: TGTGCCAGCAGCGTATCGACAGGGTCCTACGAGCAGTACTTC. Translated, it gives CASSVSTGSYEQYF.

This clone was seen once. The CDR3 sequence: CASSSSGVGYYGYTF. CDR3 coding DNA: TGTGCCAGCAGTTCCTCAGGGGTAGGGTACTATGGCTACACCTTC. The chain links TRBV27 to TRBJ1-2; TRBD1 is a possible D gene (6 bases). With 4 bases removed from V and 3 bases from J, the gap between germline ends came to 15 bases. The germline V gene has CDR1 MNHEY and CDR2 SMNVEV (reference sequence). This CDR3 region has 15 residues.

The genes are TRBV5-1 and TRBJ2-5, with D maybe TRBD1 (6 bases). Germline V CDR1 and CDR2: SGHRS, YFSETQ. V gave up 6 bases and J gave up 5 bases, with 17 bases separating them. The CDR3 sequence is 14 residues long. As DNA, the CDR3 is TGCGCCAGCAAGGTACAGGGTGGGGTTGAGACCCAGTACTTC. Protein product: CASKVQGGVETQYF.

V and J are TRBV19 and TRBJ1-5; maybe TRBD1 (6 bases). Germline-derived CDR1 and CDR2 are LNHDA and SQIVND (reference sequence). The CDR3 sequence is 16 residues long. The V and J ends lost 1 base and 3 bases respectively, with 13 bases between them. CDR3 bases: TGTGCCAGTAGTATAGGAATTGCAGGGGTCAATCAGCCCCAGCATTTT. It yields the protein CASSIGIAGVNQPQHF.